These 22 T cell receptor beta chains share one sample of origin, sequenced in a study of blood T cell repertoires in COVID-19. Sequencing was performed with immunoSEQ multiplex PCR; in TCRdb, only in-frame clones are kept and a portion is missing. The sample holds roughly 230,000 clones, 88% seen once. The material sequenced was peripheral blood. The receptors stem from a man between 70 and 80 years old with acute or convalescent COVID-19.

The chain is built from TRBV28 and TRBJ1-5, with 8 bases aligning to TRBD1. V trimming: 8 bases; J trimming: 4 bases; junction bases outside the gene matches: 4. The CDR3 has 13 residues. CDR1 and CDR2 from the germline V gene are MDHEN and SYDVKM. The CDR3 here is CASGGQGNQPQHF. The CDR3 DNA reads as TGTGCCAGCGGTGGACAGGGTAATCAGCCCCAGCATTTT.

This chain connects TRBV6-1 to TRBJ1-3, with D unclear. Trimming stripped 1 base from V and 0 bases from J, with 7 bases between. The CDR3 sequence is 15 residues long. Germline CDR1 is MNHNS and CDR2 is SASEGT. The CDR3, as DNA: TGTGCCAGCAGTGAAGTGGGGAGCTCTGGAAACACCATATATTTT. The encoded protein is CASSEVGSSGNTIYF.

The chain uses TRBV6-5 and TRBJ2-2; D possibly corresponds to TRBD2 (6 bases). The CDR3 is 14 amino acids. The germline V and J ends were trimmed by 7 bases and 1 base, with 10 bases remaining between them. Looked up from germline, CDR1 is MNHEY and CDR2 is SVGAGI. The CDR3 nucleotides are TGTGCCAGCAATCTAGCGAGGAACACCGGGGAGCTGTTTTTT. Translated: CASNLARNTGELFF.

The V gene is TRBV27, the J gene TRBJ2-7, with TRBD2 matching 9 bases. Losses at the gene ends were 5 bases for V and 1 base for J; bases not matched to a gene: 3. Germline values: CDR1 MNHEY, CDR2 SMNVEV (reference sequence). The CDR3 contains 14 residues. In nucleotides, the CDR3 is TGTGCCAGCAGTCCACTAGCGGGTTCCTACGAGCAGTACTTC. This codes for CASSPLAGSYEQYF.

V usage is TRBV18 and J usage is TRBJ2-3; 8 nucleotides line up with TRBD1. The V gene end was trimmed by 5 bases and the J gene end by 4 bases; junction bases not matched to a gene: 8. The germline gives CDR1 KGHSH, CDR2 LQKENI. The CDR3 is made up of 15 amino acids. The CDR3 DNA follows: TGTGCCAGCTCATCGACAGGGGTAGGGGCAGATACGCAGTATTTT. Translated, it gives CASSSTGVGADTQYF.

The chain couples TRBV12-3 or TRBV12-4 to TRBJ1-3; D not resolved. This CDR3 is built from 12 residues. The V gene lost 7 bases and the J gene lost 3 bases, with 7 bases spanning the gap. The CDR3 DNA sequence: TGTGCCAGCACCGGGAATGGAAACACCATATATTTT. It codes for CASTGNGNTIYF.

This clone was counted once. The CDR3 region has the DNA TGCAGCGGTAGATCGACAGAAAATGAAAAACTGTTTTTT. The encoded protein is CSGRSTENEKLFF. The chain employs TRBV29-1 and TRBJ1-4; maybe TRBD1 (5 bases). The CDR3 totals 13 residues. The V and J ends lost 7 bases and 5 bases respectively, with 14 bases between them. CDR1 and CDR2 from the germline V gene are SQVTM and ANQGSEA.

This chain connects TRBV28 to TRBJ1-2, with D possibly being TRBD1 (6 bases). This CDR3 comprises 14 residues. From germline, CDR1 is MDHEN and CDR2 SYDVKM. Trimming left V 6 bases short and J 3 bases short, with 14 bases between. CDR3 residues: CASSLGQPYYGYTF. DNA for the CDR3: TGTGCCAGCAGCCTTGGACAGCCATACTATGGCTACACCTTC.

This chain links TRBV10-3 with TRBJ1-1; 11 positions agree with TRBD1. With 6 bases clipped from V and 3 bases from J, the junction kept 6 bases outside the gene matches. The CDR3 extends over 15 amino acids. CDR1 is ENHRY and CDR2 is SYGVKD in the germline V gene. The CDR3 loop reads CAIRDPGQGDTEAFF. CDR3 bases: TGTGCCATCAGGGACCCGGGACAGGGGGACACTGAAGCTTTCTTT.

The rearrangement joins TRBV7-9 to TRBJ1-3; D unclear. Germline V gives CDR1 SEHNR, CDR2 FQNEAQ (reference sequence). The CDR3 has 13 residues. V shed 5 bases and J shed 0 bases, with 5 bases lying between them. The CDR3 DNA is TGTGCCAGCAGCCCCCTCTCTGGAAACACCATATATTTT. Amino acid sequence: CASSPLSGNTIYF.

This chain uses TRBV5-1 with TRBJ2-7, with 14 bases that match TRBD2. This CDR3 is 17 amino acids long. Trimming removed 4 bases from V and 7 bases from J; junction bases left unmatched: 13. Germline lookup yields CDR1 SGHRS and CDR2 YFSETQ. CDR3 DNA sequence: TGCGCCAGCAGCCCGCATCCGACTAGCGGGAGGGTTGGGGAGCAGTACTTC. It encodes CASSPHPTSGRVGEQYF.

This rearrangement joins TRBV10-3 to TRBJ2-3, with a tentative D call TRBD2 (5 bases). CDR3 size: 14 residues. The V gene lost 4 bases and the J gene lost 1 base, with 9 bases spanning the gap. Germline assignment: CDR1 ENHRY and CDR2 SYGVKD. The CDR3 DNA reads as TGTGCCATCAGTGGAGGACTGGGCACAGATACGCAGTATTTT. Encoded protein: CAISGGLGTDTQYF.

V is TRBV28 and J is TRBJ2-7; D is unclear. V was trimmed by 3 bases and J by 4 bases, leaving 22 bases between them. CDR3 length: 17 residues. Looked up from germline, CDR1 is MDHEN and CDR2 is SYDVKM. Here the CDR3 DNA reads TGTGCCAGCAGTTTTATCGGTCAGGCTGTCCTCCGATACGAGCAGTACTTC. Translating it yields CASSFIGQAVLRYEQYF.

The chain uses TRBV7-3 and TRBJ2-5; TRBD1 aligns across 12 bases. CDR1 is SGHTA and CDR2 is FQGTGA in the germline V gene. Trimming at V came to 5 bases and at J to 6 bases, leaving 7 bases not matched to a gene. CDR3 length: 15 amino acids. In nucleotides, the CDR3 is TGTGCCAGCAGCCCCGGGACAGGGGGCAGGAAGACCCAGTACTTC. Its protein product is CASSPGTGGRKTQYF.

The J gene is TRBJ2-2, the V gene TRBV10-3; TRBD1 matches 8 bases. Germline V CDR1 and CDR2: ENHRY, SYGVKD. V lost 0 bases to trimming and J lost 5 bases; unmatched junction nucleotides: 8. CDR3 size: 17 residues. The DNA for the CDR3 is TGTGCCATCAGTGAGTCGAGGGGACAGGCGGGTACCGGGGAGCTGTTTTTT. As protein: CAISESRGQAGTGELFF.

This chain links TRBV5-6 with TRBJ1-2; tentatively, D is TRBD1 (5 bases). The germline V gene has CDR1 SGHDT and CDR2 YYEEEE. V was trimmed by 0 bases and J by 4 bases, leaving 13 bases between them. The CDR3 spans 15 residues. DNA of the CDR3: TGTGCCAGCAGCTTGGGGGCAGGGATCGTCTATGGCTACACCTTC. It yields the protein CASSLGAGIVYGYTF.

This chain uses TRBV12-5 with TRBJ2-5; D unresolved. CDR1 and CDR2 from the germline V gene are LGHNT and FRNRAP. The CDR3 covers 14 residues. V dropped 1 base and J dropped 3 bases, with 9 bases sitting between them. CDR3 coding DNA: TGTGCTAGTGGTTTGGGCGAGGTGAAAGAGACCCAGTACTTC. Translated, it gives CASGLGEVKETQYF.

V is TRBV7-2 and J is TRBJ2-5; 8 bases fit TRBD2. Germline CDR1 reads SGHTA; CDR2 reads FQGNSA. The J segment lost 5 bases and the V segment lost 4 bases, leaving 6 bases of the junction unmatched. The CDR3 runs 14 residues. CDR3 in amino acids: CASSWRRGVETQYF. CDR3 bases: TGTGCCAGCAGCTGGAGGCGGGGGGTCGAGACCCAGTACTTC.

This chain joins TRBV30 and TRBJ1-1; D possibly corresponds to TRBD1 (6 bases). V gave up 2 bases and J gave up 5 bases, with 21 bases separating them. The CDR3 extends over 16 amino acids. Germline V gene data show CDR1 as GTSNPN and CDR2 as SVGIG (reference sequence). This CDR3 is CAWSKKLGQGRTEAFF. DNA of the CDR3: TGTGCCTGGAGTAAAAAGCTCGGTCAGGGGCGGACTGAAGCTTTCTTT.

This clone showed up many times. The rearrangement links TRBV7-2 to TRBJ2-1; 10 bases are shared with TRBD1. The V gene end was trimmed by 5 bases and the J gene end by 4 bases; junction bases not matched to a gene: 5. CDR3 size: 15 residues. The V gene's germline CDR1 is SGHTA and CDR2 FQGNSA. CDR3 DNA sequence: TGTGCCAGCAGCACCGACAGGGGGCTTTACAATGAGCAGTTCTTC. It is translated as CASSTDRGLYNEQFF.

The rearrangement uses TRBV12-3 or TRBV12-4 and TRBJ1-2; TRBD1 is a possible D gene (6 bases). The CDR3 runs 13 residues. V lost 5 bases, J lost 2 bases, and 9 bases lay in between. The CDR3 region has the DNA TGTGCCAGCAGTGGGACAACCAACTATGGCTACACCTTC. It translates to CASSGTTNYGYTF.

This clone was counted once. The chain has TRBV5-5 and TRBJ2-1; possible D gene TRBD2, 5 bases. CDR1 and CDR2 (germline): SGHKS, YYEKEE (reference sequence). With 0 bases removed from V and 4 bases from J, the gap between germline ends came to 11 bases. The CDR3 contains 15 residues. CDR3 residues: CASSLAERRYNEQFF. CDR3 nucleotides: TGTGCCAGCAGCTTGGCCGAGCGGAGATACAATGAGCAGTTCTTC.